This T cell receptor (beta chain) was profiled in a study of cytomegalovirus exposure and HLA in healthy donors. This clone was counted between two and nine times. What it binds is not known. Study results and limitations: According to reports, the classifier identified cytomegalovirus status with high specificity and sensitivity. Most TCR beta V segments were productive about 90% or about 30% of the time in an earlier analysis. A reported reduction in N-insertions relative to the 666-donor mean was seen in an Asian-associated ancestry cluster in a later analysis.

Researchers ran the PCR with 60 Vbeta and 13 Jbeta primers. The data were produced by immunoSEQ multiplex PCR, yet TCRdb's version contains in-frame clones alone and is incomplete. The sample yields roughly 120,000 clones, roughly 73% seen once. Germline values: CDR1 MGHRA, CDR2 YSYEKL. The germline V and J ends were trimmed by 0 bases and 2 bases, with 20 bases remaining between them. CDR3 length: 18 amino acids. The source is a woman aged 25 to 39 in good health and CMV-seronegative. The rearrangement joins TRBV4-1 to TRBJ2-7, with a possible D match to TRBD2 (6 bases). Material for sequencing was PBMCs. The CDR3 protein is CASSQENTGVFGTYEQYF. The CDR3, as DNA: TGCGCCAGCAGCCAAGAGAACACGGGGGTTTTTGGGACCTACGAGCAGTACTTC.